Following are 21 T cell receptor beta chains from one sample sequenced in a study of CD8 T cells in Susac syndrome. After extraction with the RNeasy kit, 0.5 to 1 ug of the RNA was reverse transcribed using random hexamers. MiXCR, run by TCRdb on the immunoSEQ multiplex PCR reads, gives a single entry per CDR3 protein. The data show roughly 200,000 distinct CDR3 sequences, with 90% to 97% seen just once and approximately 0.1% held by the top ten. Sequences were obtained from CD4+ T cells from PBMCs. The receptors were gathered from a human donor with multiple sclerosis.

The chain links TRBV20-1 to TRBJ1-2; no clear D gene. This CDR3 contains 14 residues. Germline lookup yields CDR1 DFQATT and CDR2 SNEGSKA (reference sequence). The germline V and J ends were trimmed by 6 bases and 0 bases, with 14 bases remaining between them. This chain's CDR3 is CSAIDRLANYGYTF. CDR3 in DNA: TGCAGTGCCATTGACCGACTGGCTAACTATGGCTACACCTTC.

The J gene is TRBJ2-7, the V gene TRBV28; 9 nucleotides agree with TRBD1. V was clipped by 3 bases and J by 4 bases; unmatched bases: 10. The CDR3 loop spans 16 amino acids. CDR1 and CDR2 (germline): MDHEN, SYDVKM. This CDR3 is CASSFLGQGRGYEQYF. The CDR3 coding sequence is TGTGCCAGCAGTTTTTTGGGACAGGGACGGGGATACGAGCAGTACTTC.

The chain has TRBV7-6 and TRBJ2-3; D is unclear. Trimming took off 2 bases at V and 0 bases at J, with 6 bases between the two ends. The germline V gene has CDR1 SGHVS and CDR2 FNYEAQ. CDR3 length equals 14 residues. The DNA for the CDR3 is TGTGCCAGCAGCTTACCCGCTAGCACAGATACGCAGTATTTT. Its translation is CASSLPASTDTQYF.

The V call is TRBV15, the J call TRBJ2-1; D remains ambiguous. The germline V gene has CDR1 LNHNV and CDR2 YYDKDF (reference sequence). Trimming removed 1 base from V and 2 bases from J, with 3 bases in between. The CDR3 covers 13 residues. CDR3: CATSRGTYNEQFF. CDR3 in DNA: TGTGCCACCAGCAGAGGGACCTACAATGAGCAGTTCTTC. Together with reference TRBV15 and TRBJ2-1, the CDR3 gives the full variable domain: DAMVIQNPRYQVTQFGKPVTLSCSQTLNHNVMYWYQQKSSQAPKLLFHYYDKDFNNEADTPDNFQSRRPNTSFCFLDIRSPGLGDTAMYLCATSRGTYNEQFFGPGTRLTVL.

The rearrangement uses TRBV9 and TRBJ1-2; D might be TRBD1 (6 bases). Per the germline V gene, CDR1 is SGDLS and CDR2 is YYNGEE. CDR3 length: 15 amino acids. The V and J ends lost 3 bases and 2 bases respectively, with 14 bases between them. DNA for the CDR3: TGTGCCAGCAGCGCAGGAGGGGGAAAAAACTATGGCTACACCTTC. Encoded protein: CASSAGGGKNYGYTF. Full variable domain (remainder filled in from reference TRBV9 and TRBJ1-2): DSGVTQTPKHLITATGQRVTLRCSPRSGDLSVYWYQQSLDQGLQFLIQYYNGEERAKGNILERFSAQQFPDLHSELNLSSLELGDSALYFCASSAGGGKNYGYTFGSGTRLTVV.

The chain carries TRBV4-1 and TRBJ2-3; D unresolved. The germline gives CDR1 MGHRA, CDR2 YSYEKL. Trimming stripped 1 base from V and 9 bases from J, with 14 bases between. CDR3 length equals 14 residues. The DNA of the CDR3 is TGCGCCAGCAGCCAAGCTTCGGGTCCAGGCACGCAGTATTTT. Translated: CASSQASGPGTQYF.

The chain couples TRBV2 to TRBJ1-6; D gene ambiguous. Germline CDR1 is SNHLY and CDR2 is FYNNEI. The CDR3 covers 12 residues. V was shortened by 3 bases and J by 15 bases, with 12 bases between the two germline ends. CDR3 bases: TGTGCCAGCAGTGATCACCGGTTGGGCCTCCACTTT. This translates into CASSDHRLGLHF.

This clonotype has only one observation. The chain recombines TRBV20-1 with TRBJ2-4; D not resolved. Germline loops: CDR1 DFQATT, CDR2 SNEGSKA (reference sequence). The CDR3 runs to 14 residues. V was shortened by 3 bases and J by 4 bases, with 13 bases between the two germline ends. CDR3 sequence reads: CSARFRIAKNIQYF. CDR3 DNA sequence: TGCAGTGCTAGGTTCAGGATAGCAAAAAACATTCAGTACTTC.

The chain employs TRBV11-1 and TRBJ2-7, with D unclear. The CDR3 extends over 13 amino acids. V lost 3 bases to trimming and J lost 1 base, with 7 bases between them. Germline CDR1 and CDR2: SGHAT and FQDESV (reference sequence). The CDR3 here is CASSLAPSYEQYF. CDR3 DNA: TGTGCCAGCAGCTTGGCACCGTCCTACGAGCAGTACTTC.

The rearrangement joins TRBV9 to TRBJ1-6; D gene ambiguous. V lost 3 bases, J lost 0 bases, and 10 bases lay in between. CDR3 length: 16 amino acids. Germline V gene data show CDR1 as SGDLS and CDR2 as YYNGEE. The chain's CDR3 is CASSARPSSYNSPLHF. CDR3 sequence (DNA): TGTGCCAGCAGCGCACGACCGAGCTCCTATAATTCACCCCTCCACTTT. Based on the CDR3 plus reference TRBV9 and TRBJ1-6, the full variable domain is DSGVTQTPKHLITATGQRVTLRCSPRSGDLSVYWYQQSLDQGLQFLIQYYNGEERAKGNILERFSAQQFPDLHSELNLSSLELGDSALYFCASSARPSSYNSPLHFGNGTRLTVT.

The genes are TRBV9 and TRBJ1-1; TRBD1 matches 8 bases. Germline V lookup: CDR1 SGDLS, CDR2 YYNGEE. The CDR3 contains 15 residues. V was clipped by 0 bases and J by 4 bases; unmatched bases: 5. Written as DNA, the CDR3 is TGTGCCAGCAGCGTAGGTCTTCAGGGGGCCACTGAAGCTTTCTTT. Protein: CASSVGLQGATEAFF.

The rearrangement joins TRBV7-3 to TRBJ2-4; 7 nucleotides line up with TRBD1. This CDR3 comprises 14 residues. The ends lost 5 bases at V and 5 bases at J; junction bases unmatched: 6. Germline CDR1 is SGHTA and CDR2 is FQGTGA. The CDR3 here is CASSPTGAQNIQYF. CDR3 coding DNA: TGTGCCAGCAGCCCTACAGGGGCCCAAAACATTCAGTACTTC.

For the CDR3, the DNA is TGTGCCAGTAGTATGGCGGGCAGGGCCCTAATGTATGAGCAGTTCTTC. Protein product: CASSMAGRALMYEQFF. The chain combines TRBV19 with TRBJ2-1; tentatively, D is TRBD1 or TRBD2 (5 bases each). The V gene lost 3 bases and the J gene lost 8 bases, with 20 bases spanning the gap. Per germline, CDR1 LNHDA and CDR2 SQIVND (reference sequence). This CDR3 is built from 16 residues.

The chain has TRBV27 and TRBJ2-7; D gene uncertain. Looked up from germline, CDR1 is MNHEY and CDR2 is SMNVEV (reference sequence). V was clipped by 7 bases and J by 5 bases, with 21 bases between them. This CDR3 region has 15 residues. The CDR3 DNA is TGTGCCAGCACCATTCCCCAACAGATTATCCACGAGCAGTACTTC. As protein: CASTIPQQIIHEQYF.

The chain carries TRBV5-4 and TRBJ1-1; TRBD1 is a possible D gene (6 bases). The germline CDR1 and CDR2 sequences are SGHNT and YYREEE (reference sequence). V was clipped by 2 bases and J by 8 bases, with 22 bases between them. This CDR3 contains 16 residues. Written as DNA, the CDR3 is TGTGCCAGCAGCTTAATGAACAGGGAGATCAAAATCGAAGCTTTCTTT. Translated: CASSLMNREIKIEAFF.

J is TRBJ2-1 and V is TRBV9, with TRBD2 identical over 8 bases. In germline, CDR1 is SGDLS, CDR2 YYNGEE. CDR3 length equals 16 residues. Germline trimming cut 3 bases from V and 4 bases from J; bases unmatched to any gene: 9. CDR3 DNA: TGTGCCAGCAGCGGAGGCGGGGGGTCGAATTACAATGAGCAGTTCTTC. Its translation: CASSGGGGSNYNEQFF.

The chain has TRBV29-1 and TRBJ2-1, with a tentative D call TRBD2 (6 bases). The CDR3 covers 17 residues. V was clipped by 2 bases and J by 0 bases, with 17 bases between them. Germline values: CDR1 SQVTM, CDR2 ANQGSEA. The chain's CDR3 is CSVEPTLLASSYNEQFF. The CDR3 DNA follows: TGCAGCGTTGAACCCACACTTCTAGCGAGCTCCTACAATGAGCAGTTCTTC.

In its sample, this clonotype was seen a few times. J is TRBJ1-5 and V is TRBV2; D is possibly TRBD1 (5 bases). The CDR3 spans 15 residues. V lost 5 bases and J 0 bases, leaving 11 bases between the germline ends. CDR1 and CDR2 from the germline V gene are SNHLY and FYNNEI. The CDR3 nucleotides read TGTGCCAGCAGTCGGGGCTCGTATAGCAATCAGCCCCAGCATTTT. Protein product: CASSRGSYSNQPQHF.

The chain combines TRBV15 with TRBJ1-2; D call uncertain. This CDR3 region has 12 residues. CDR1 is LNHNV and CDR2 is YYDKDF in the germline V gene (reference sequence). V lost 0 bases and J 5 bases, leaving 4 bases between the germline ends. In nucleotides, the CDR3 is TGTGCCACCAGCAGAGAGCTATATGGCTACACCTTC. Amino acids: CATSRELYGYTF.

The chain carries TRBV5-1 and TRBJ2-7, with D uncertain. V was cut by 1 base and J by 5 bases, with 16 bases left in between. Germline lookup yields CDR1 SGHRS and CDR2 YFSETQ. The CDR3 runs 15 residues. The CDR3 coding sequence is TGCGCCAGCAGCTTGCTGGCAGCAGGAAGCAACGAGCAGTACTTC. This encodes CASSLLAAGSNEQYF. The variable domain in full, with the rest retrieved from reference TRBV5-1 and TRBJ2-7, is KAGVTQTPRYLIKTRGQQVTLSCSPISGHRSVSWYQQTPGQGLQFLFEYFSETQRNKGNFPGRFSGRQFSNSRSEMNVSTLELGDSALYLCASSLLAAGSNEQYFGPGTRLTVT.

This chain uses TRBV20-1 with TRBJ1-2, with 7 bases that match TRBD1. Trimming at V came to 3 bases and at J to 4 bases, leaving 11 bases not matched to a gene. Per germline, CDR1 DFQATT and CDR2 SNEGSKA (reference sequence). The CDR3 runs to 15 residues. The CDR3 sequence: CSASGEGGDSYGYTF. CDR3 nucleotide sequence: TGCAGTGCTAGTGGTGAGGGGGGGGACAGCTATGGCTACACCTTC.